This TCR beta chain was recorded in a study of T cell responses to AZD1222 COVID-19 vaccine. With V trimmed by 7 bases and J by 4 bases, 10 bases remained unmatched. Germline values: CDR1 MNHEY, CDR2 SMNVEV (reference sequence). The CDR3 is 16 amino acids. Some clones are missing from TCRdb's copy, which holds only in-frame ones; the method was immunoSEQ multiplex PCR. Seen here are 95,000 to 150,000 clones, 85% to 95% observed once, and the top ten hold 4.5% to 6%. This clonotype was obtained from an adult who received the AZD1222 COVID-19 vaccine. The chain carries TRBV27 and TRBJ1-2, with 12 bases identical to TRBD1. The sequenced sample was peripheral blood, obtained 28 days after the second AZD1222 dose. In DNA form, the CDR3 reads TGTGCCAGCACCTCAGGGACAGGGGGCGGATCCTATGGCTACACCTTC. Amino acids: CASTSGTGGGSYGYTF.